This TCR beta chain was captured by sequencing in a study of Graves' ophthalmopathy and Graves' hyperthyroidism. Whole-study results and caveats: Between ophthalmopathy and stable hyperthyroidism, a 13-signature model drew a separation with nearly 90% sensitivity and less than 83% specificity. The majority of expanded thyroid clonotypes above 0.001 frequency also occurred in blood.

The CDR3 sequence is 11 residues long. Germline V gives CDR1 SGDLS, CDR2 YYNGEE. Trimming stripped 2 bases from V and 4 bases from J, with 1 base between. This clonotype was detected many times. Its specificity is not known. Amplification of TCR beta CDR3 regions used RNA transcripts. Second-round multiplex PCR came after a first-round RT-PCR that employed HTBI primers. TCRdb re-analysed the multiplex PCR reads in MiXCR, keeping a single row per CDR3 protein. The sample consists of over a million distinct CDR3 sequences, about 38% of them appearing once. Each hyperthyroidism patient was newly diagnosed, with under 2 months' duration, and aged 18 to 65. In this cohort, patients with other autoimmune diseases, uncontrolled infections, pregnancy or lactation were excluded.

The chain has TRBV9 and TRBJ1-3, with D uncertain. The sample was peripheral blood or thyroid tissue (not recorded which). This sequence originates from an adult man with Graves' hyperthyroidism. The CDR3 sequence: CASSVGNTIYF. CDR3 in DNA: TGTGCCAGCAGCGTCGGAAACACCATATATTTT.